Below, one T cell receptor beta chain is given with its context. This sequence may be a read error, since a much larger clone differs from it by one base. These data are taken from a study of T cells in Graves' hyperthyroidism and ophthalmopathy. Stable Graves' hyperthyroidism denoted no ophthalmopathy progression over 18 months. Patients between 18 and 65 years old had hyperthyroidism, newly diagnosed and lasting under 2 months. Pregnant or lactating patients were excluded, as were those with uncontrolled infection or other autoimmune disease. Amplification targeted TCR beta CDR3 regions from RNA transcripts. A set of HTBI primers served as the primers for a first-round RT-PCR of the TCR CDR3. TCRdb passed the multiplex PCR reads through MiXCR, listing each CDR3 protein once. This table has more than 550,000 distinct CDR3 sequences, 15% to 20% appearing once. The CDR3 totals 15 residues. V was clipped by 1 base and J by 2 bases, with 12 bases between them. Germline V gene sequence: CDR1 MDHEN, CDR2 SYDVKM.

V is TRBV28 and J is TRBJ2-7; possible D gene TRBD1, 5 bases. This receptor was obtained from a man aged 50 to 59 with Graves' hyperthyroidism. Sample: blood. The CDR3 sequence is CASSLLSGNPYEQYF. CDR3 in DNA: TGTGCCAGCAGTTTATTATCAGGGAACCCCTACGAGCAGTACTTC.